This T cell receptor beta chain is from a study of T cell responses to AZD1222 COVID-19 vaccine. Study-level points and caveats: Vaccine-associated CD4 TCRs spanned spike, dominant at 160-218 and 743-854. Nearly half of the spike-specific TCRs reportedly recognize variant regions that carry no mutations. Repertoire sampling was restricted to post-peak T cell response timepoints. Only 5 or 6 people who got AZD1222 tested seropositive at baseline.

Only in-frame clones appear in the TCRdb table, and some are missing; sequencing was by immunoSEQ multiplex PCR. Its clone listing holds some 150,000 clones. Germline V lookup: CDR1 DFQATT, CDR2 SNEGSKA (reference sequence). The CDR3 contains 13 residues. V lost 3 bases, J lost 5 bases, and 7 bases stayed unmatched. To note about this clone: Its specificity is not known.

This TCR derives from an adult in good health. V gene TRBV20-1 combines with J gene TRBJ2-7, with TRBD1 matching 7 bases. The sequencing sample was made of peripheral blood. DNA of the CDR3: TGCAGTGCTAGTCCTATAGGGGGCCACGAGCAGTACTTC. Translated, it gives CSASPIGGHEQYF.